The rows below give T cell receptor beta chains drawn from one sample of a study of T-cell memory formation after mild COVID-19. TCRdb processed the 5' RACE reads anew with MiXCR; each CDR3 protein has one entry. The table lists about half a million distinct CDR3 sequences, 15% to 20% of them singletons. The sample comprised PBMCs or a T cell subset sorted from them (not recorded which). All receptors come from an adult woman who had mild COVID-19 (a few samples of this study predate the infection). Cell type and time point are not known. The CDR3 runs from the conserved cysteine through the conserved F or W. The D gene is left open where the match is weak. The size field is filled for only some rows; it gives once, few, many or a size class.

clone_size d_call j_call v_call cdr3_aa cdr3_nt
- - TRBJ2-3 TRBV6-5 CASCQGLPGRGTDTQYF TGTGCCAGCTGTCAGGGTTTGCCGGGTCGGGGGACAGATACGCAGTATTTT
- - TRBJ2-1 TRBV2 CASSADSGYEQFF TGTGCCAGCAGTGCAGACTCAGGGTATGAGCAGTTCTTC
- TRBD1 TRBJ2-1 TRBV6-6 CASSYSTGYSYNEQFF TGTGCCAGCAGTTACTCGACAGGGTACTCCTACAATGAGCAGTTCTTC
few - TRBJ1-1 TRBV29-1 CSVDSGVAFF TGCAGCGTTGATTCTGGGGTAGCTTTCTTT
- - TRBJ2-7 TRBV15 CATSRGPGEQYF TGTGCCACCAGCAGGGGCCCGGGCGAGCAGTACTTC
many - TRBJ2-6 TRBV12-3/TRBV12-4 CASRSSGANVLTF TGTGCCAGCAGAAGTTCTGGGGCCAACGTCCTGACTTTC
many - TRBJ1-5 TRBV18 CASSPPGRGNNQPQHF TGTGCCAGCTCACCCCCTGGCAGGGGTAACAATCAGCCCCAGCATTTT
- - TRBJ2-3 TRBV9 CASSGTAEWVTQYF TGTGCCAGCAGCGGAACTGCGGAGTGGGTTACGCAGTATTTT
few - TRBJ1-2 TRBV11-2 CASSPAVNYGYTF TGTGCCAGCAGCCCCGCGGTTAACTATGGCTACACCTTC
- - TRBJ2-5 TRBV4-1 CASSHFEGQETQYF TGCGCCAGCAGCCATTTCGAGGGACAAGAGACCCAGTACTTC
- - TRBJ2-7 TRBV6-1 CASSEARTVIYEQYF TGTGCCAGCAGTGAAGCGAGGACGGTTATCTACGAGCAGTACTTC
- TRBD2 TRBJ2-7 TRBV6-1 CASSTRGRDYEQYF TGTGCCAGCAGCACCCGCGGGAGGGACTACGAGCAGTACTTC
few TRBD1 TRBJ2-7 TRBV29-1 CSVGDHRGIHEQYF TGCAGCGTTGGGGATCACAGGGGGATCCACGAGCAGTACTTC
few - TRBJ2-1 TRBV15 CATSMISSSYNEQFF TGTGCCACCAGCATGATCAGTAGCTCCTACAATGAGCAGTTCTTC
few - TRBJ2-1 TRBV9 CASSVGRANEQFF TGTGCCAGCAGCGTAGGGAGGGCAAATGAGCAGTTCTTC
- TRBD1 TRBJ1-2 TRBV9 CASSDTGGRGYTF TGTGCCAGCAGCGATACAGGGGGCCGAGGCTACACCTTC
few - TRBJ2-3 TRBV24-1 CATSDLGGSTDTQYF TGTGCCACCAGTGATTTGGGGGGTAGCACAGATACGCAGTATTTT
- - TRBJ1-1 TRBV3-1 CASSRAYEAFF TGTGCCAGCAGCAGGGCGTATGAAGCTTTCTTT
- - TRBJ2-5 TRBV7-8 CASSLARSSGQETQYF TGTGCCAGCAGCTTAGCGCGCTCATCGGGGCAAGAGACCCAGTACTTC
- - TRBJ2-2 TRBV7-2 CASSLVGVPGELFF TGTGCCAGCAGCTTAGTCGGGGTTCCCGGGGAGCTGTTTTTT
- TRBD1 TRBJ1-1 TRBV27 CASRRTGKTEAFF TGTGCCAGCAGAAGGACAGGTAAAACTGAAGCTTTCTTT
many TRBD1 TRBJ2-5 TRBV25-1 CASSTERTGNQETQYF TGTGCCAGCAGCACCGAACGGACAGGGAATCAAGAGACCCAGTACTTC
- TRBD2 TRBJ2-3 TRBV11-2 CASSLEFGSGRNTQYF TGTGCCAGCAGCTTAGAGTTTGGTAGCGGGAGAAATACGCAGTATTTT
few TRBD2 TRBJ2-3 TRBV7-8 CASSSVATSGADTQYF TGTGCCAGCAGCTCTGTGGCGACTAGCGGGGCAGATACGCAGTATTTT
- - TRBJ1-2 TRBV7-9 CASSHLAANYGYTF TGTGCCAGCAGCCACCTGGCGGCTAACTATGGCTACACCTTC
- - TRBJ2-5 TRBV30 CACRLQGETQYF TGTGCCTGTCGATTACAGGGAGAGACCCAGTACTTC
- - TRBJ1-1 TRBV7-9 CASSYDVGPNTEAFF TGTGCCAGCAGCTATGATGTGGGGCCTAACACTGAAGCTTTCTTT
few TRBD2 TRBJ2-1 TRBV7-2 CASSDRAGTSPLRQFF TGTGCCAGCAGCGACAGAGCCGGGACTAGCCCCCTACGGCAGTTCTTC